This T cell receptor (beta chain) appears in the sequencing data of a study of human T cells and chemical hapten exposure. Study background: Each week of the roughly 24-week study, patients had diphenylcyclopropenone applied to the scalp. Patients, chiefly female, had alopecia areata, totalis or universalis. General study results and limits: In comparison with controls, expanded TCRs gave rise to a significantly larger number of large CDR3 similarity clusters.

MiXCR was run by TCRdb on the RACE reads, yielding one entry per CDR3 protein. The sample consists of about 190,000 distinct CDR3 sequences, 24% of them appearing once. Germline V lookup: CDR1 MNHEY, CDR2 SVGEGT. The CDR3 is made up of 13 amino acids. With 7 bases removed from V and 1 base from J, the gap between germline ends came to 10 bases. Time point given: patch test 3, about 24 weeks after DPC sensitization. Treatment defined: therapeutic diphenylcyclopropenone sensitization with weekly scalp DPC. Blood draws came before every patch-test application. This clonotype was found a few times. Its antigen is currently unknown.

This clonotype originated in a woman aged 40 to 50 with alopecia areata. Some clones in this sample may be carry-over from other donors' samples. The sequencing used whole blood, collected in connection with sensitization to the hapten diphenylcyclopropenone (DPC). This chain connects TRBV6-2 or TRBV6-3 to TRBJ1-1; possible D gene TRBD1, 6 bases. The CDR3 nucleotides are TGTGCCAGCAACCTACAGGGGAACACTGAAGCTTTCTTT. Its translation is CASNLQGNTEAFF.